This T cell receptor (beta chain) was observed in a study of blood T cell repertoires in COVID-19. Germline CDR1 SQVTM, CDR2 ANQGSEA. The CDR3 sequence is 13 residues long. V dropped 4 bases and J dropped 2; count of bases not matched to a gene: 4. Sequenced by immunoSEQ multiplex PCR; TCRdb stores in-frame clones only, minus some. The table shows approximately 44,000 clones, with around 79% occurring only once. The clonotype originates from a woman of 80 years or more with acute or convalescent COVID-19. The sequenced sample consisted of peripheral blood. The genes are TRBV29-1 and TRBJ1-1, with 7 nucleotides matching TRBD1. Here the CDR3 DNA reads TGCAGCGTTGGGACAGGACTAAACACTGAAGCTTTCTTT. This sequence encodes CSVGTGLNTEAFF.